The T cell receptor (beta chain) under discussion was sequenced for a study of cytomegalovirus exposure and HLA in healthy donors. Overall study context: Ancestry clustering placed 81% of several hundred genotyped donors in the Caucasian-associated cluster.

It was with 60 Vbeta and 13 Jbeta primers that the PCR ran. The table came from immunoSEQ multiplex PCR; TCRdb's copy has only in-frame clones and leaves some out. The sample has about 130,000 clones; around 73% are singletons. The CDR3 length is 14 residues. With 10 bases removed from V and 1 base from J, the gap between germline ends came to 14 bases. Germline V gives CDR1 ENHRY, CDR2 SYGVKD. V and J are TRBV10-3 and TRBJ1-5; no clear D gene. Material for sequencing was PBMCs. The clonotype originates from a female donor in good health and CMV-seronegative. CDR3 residues: CASIPGPSNQPQHF. The CDR3 nucleotides read TGTGCCAGCATCCCGGGTCCGAGCAATCAGCCCCAGCATTTT.